These 2 T cell receptor beta chains came from one sample sequenced in a study of T cell repertoires in cytomegalovirus infection. These TCRs' antigens remain unknown. MiXCR, applied by TCRdb to the reads, yields one record per CDR3 protein. This sample has about 830,000 distinct CDR3 sequences, with 32% found just once. The specimen comprised cultured CD8+ T cells from PBMCs, sampled from culture after CMV antigen stimulation. Source of these receptors: a human donor in good health (CMV status not recorded). Some clones in this sample may be carry-over from other donors' samples.

The chain joins TRBV4-2 to TRBJ2-2, with 9 bases identical to TRBD2. This CDR3 is built from 18 residues. Germline V gives CDR1 LGHNA, CDR2 YNFKEQ. V trimming: 0 bases; J trimming: 4 bases; junction bases outside the gene matches: 9. The DNA of the CDR3 is TGTGCCAGCAGCCAAGATGGGCCGAGCGGGGGGTTCACCGGGGAGCTGTTTTTT. This translates into CASSQDGPSGGFTGELFF.

This clonotype was detected a few times. The chain combines TRBV6-1 with TRBJ2-7; D possibly uses TRBD1 or TRBD2 (5 bases each). The V end lost 2 bases, the J end lost 4 bases, and 9 bases lay between the germline ends. Germline CDR1 MNHNS, CDR2 SASEGT. This CDR3 is built from 13 residues. CDR3 in amino acids: CASSERDAYEQYV. The DNA for the CDR3 is TGTGCCAGCAGTGAAAGGGACGCGTACGAGCAGTACGTC.